The 26 T cell receptor beta chains in this list originate from one sample, sequenced in a study of cytomegalovirus exposure and HLA in healthy donors. The primer mix had 60 Vbeta and 13 Jbeta primers. Clones were sequenced by immunoSEQ multiplex PCR, and TCRdb holds only the in-frame ones, with some missing. This table holds under 150,000 clones, about 85% found once. Sequences were obtained from PBMCs. These TCRs come from a boy aged 2-15 years in good health and CMV-seronegative.

V gene TRBV9 combines with J gene TRBJ2-1, with D tentatively TRBD2 (5 bases). This CDR3 region has 13 residues. CDR1 SGDLS and CDR2 YYNGEE come from the germline V gene. The ends were cut back, 3 bases at V and 7 bases at J, with 11 bases in the middle. The CDR3 DNA is TGTGCCAGCAGCGCGAGAGGGCGGAATGAGCAGTTCTTC. This encodes CASSARGRNEQFF.

The rearrangement joins TRBV6-5 to TRBJ2-7; possibly TRBD2 for D (6 bases). CDR3 length: 13 residues. Germline loops: CDR1 MNHEY, CDR2 SVGAGI. The ends were cut back, 2 bases at V and 3 bases at J, with 8 bases in the middle. CDR3 DNA: TGTGCCAGCAGTTACAGGAGGGGCTACGAGCAGTACTTC. Translated: CASSYRRGYEQYF.

The chain has TRBV5-4 and TRBJ2-5, with 8 bases identical to TRBD2. J gave up 5 bases and V 0 bases, and 6 bases lay outside the gene matches. CDR1 SGHNT and CDR2 YYREEE come from the germline V gene (reference sequence). The CDR3 has 15 residues. The DNA for the CDR3 is TGTGCCAGCAGCTTGGCGGGGGGGCCTCGGGAGACCCAGTACTTC. Residues: CASSLAGGPRETQYF.

CDR3 residues: CSVRANTEAFF. The CDR3, as DNA: TGCAGCGTAAGAGCGAACACTGAAGCTTTCTTT. The V gene is TRBV29-1, the J gene TRBJ1-1; no definite D call. Trimming shortened V by 6 bases and J by 1 base, and 6 bases separated the two germline ends. This CDR3 has 11 residues. CDR1 and CDR2 (germline): SQVTM, ANQGSEA. The full variable domain, with the rest looked up from reference TRBV29-1 and TRBJ1-1, is SAVISQKPSRDICQRGTSLTIQCQVDSQVTMMFWYRQQPGQSLTLIATANQGSEATYESGFVIDKFPISRPNLTFSTLTVSNMSPEDSSIYLCSVRANTEAFFGQGTRLTVV.

V is TRBV7-9 and J is TRBJ1-1; D might be TRBD1 (6 bases). The CDR3 has 14 residues. Looked up from germline, CDR1 is SEHNR and CDR2 is FQNEAQ (reference sequence). Trimming shortened V by 3 bases and J by 4 bases, and 12 bases separated the two germline ends. CDR3 residues: CASSFWGRGTEAFF. DNA for the CDR3: TGTGCCAGCAGCTTTTGGGGCAGGGGCACTGAAGCTTTCTTT.

The rearrangement links TRBV10-3 to TRBJ1-2, with 8 bases matching TRBD1. This CDR3 is built from 14 residues. With 7 bases clipped from V and 8 bases from J, the junction kept 12 bases outside the gene matches. In germline, CDR1 is ENHRY, CDR2 SYGVKD. In DNA, the CDR3 is TGTGCCATCACATCCCCCGGACAGGGATACGGCTACACCTTC. Its translation is CAITSPGQGYGYTF.

This chain connects TRBV9 to TRBJ2-2; no firm D call. Trimming shortened V by 0 bases and J by 4 bases, and 4 bases separated the two germline ends. CDR1 is SGDLS, CDR2 YYNGEE, per germline. The CDR3 is 13 residues long. In DNA, the CDR3 is TGTGCCAGCAGCGTAGACGGCACCGGGGAGCTGTTTTTT. The encoded protein is CASSVDGTGELFF.

CDR3 residues: CARSPGQGHPEQYF. CDR3 coding DNA: TGTGCCCGCTCCCCGGGACAGGGACATCCCGAGCAGTACTTC. This sequence joins TRBV30 and TRBJ2-7; TRBD1 matches 9 bases. The CDR3 is 14 amino acids. CDR1 and CDR2 from the germline V gene are GTSNPN and SVGIG (reference sequence). V dropped 8 bases and J dropped 6; count of bases not matched to a gene: 14.

On this clone: Sequence at one end of the junction differs from germline and may be a read error. This chain uses TRBV15 with TRBJ1-3; D is undetermined. The length of the CDR3 is 15 residues. Germline V gene sequence: CDR1 LNHNV, CDR2 YYDKDF (reference sequence). CDR3 nucleotides: TGTGCCACCGGCAGAGGACCTTCGGAGGGAAACACCATATATTTT. This translates into CATGRGPSEGNTIYF.

The chain joins TRBV2 to TRBJ2-2; D is uncertain. Trimming removed 8 bases from V and 3 bases from J, with 4 bases in between. CDR1 SNHLY and CDR2 FYNNEI come from the germline V gene. The CDR3 has 11 residues. CDR3 sequence: CASSYTGELFF. As DNA, the CDR3 is TGTGCCAGCTCTTACACCGGGGAGCTGTTTTTT.

V gene TRBV19 combines with J gene TRBJ2-3, with 8 bases identical to TRBD2. Germline trimming cut 4 bases from V and 4 bases from J; bases unmatched to any gene: 7. Germline V gene lookup returns CDR1 LNHDA and CDR2 SQIVND (reference sequence). The CDR3 is made up of 15 amino acids. CDR3 coding DNA: TGTGCCAGTAGTAGGAGCGGGAGTGGTGCAGATACGCAGTATTTT. Amino acids: CASSRSGSGADTQYF.

The chain employs TRBV28 and TRBJ2-1; tentatively, D is TRBD2 (6 bases). CDR3 length: 18 residues. The V and J ends lost 1 base and 4 bases respectively, with 20 bases between them. Per the germline V gene, CDR1 is MDHEN and CDR2 is SYDVKM. The CDR3 reads CASSLSAPFRERYNEQFF. DNA for the CDR3: TGTGCCAGCAGTTTATCGGCCCCCTTCCGGGAGCGGTACAATGAGCAGTTCTTC.

The chain links TRBV19 to TRBJ2-1; 10 nucleotides line up with TRBD1. The CDR3 extends over 15 amino acids. The trim removed 3 bases at V and 9 bases at J, leaving 8 bases unmatched. CDR1 and CDR2 (germline): LNHDA, SQIVND (reference sequence). The CDR3 region has the DNA TGTGCCAGTAGTATTGGACAGGGGGTAGATGGTGAGCAGTTCTTC. Translated, it gives CASSIGQGVDGEQFF.

This chain joins TRBV2 and TRBJ1-4; the D gene is possibly TRBD1 (5 bases). Germline CDR1 and CDR2: SNHLY and FYNNEI. This CDR3 contains 13 residues. Trimming took off 6 bases at V and 7 bases at J, with 12 bases between the two ends. CDR3 in amino acids: CASSKGPTEKLFF. In DNA form, the CDR3 reads TGTGCCAGCAGCAAGGGGCCGACTGAAAAACTGTTTTTT.

This clone has only a few counts. The V gene is TRBV4-2, the J gene TRBJ1-1; no firm D call. The V and J ends lost 0 bases and 3 bases respectively, with 8 bases between them. The CDR3 contains 14 residues. Looked up from germline, CDR1 is LGHNA and CDR2 is YNFKEQ. CDR3 protein: CASSQEYLYTEAFF. Here the CDR3 DNA reads TGTGCCAGCAGCCAAGAGTACTTGTACACTGAAGCTTTCTTT.

V usage is TRBV9 and J usage is TRBJ2-1; 12 bases match TRBD2. V shed 2 bases, J shed 6 bases, and the junction held 9 bases outside the gene matches. Looked up from germline, CDR1 is SGDLS and CDR2 is YYNGEE. The CDR3 is 17 residues long. For the CDR3, the DNA is TGTGCCAGCAGCGTTCTCCGGACTAGCGGGAACGGCAATGAGCAGTTCTTC. Translated: CASSVLRTSGNGNEQFF.

The chain combines TRBV30 with TRBJ1-1; 7 bases map to TRBD1. Germline V gene data show CDR1 as GTSNPN and CDR2 as SVGIG (reference sequence). The V gene end was trimmed by 5 bases and the J gene end by 7 bases; junction bases not matched to a gene: 7. CDR3 length equals 12 residues. CDR3 DNA: TGTGCCTGGGAATTTAGGGGGCTTGAAGCTTTCTTT. It specifies CAWEFRGLEAFF.

This chain links TRBV6-1 with TRBJ1-6; 7 bases are a match to TRBD1. Germline CDR1 MNHNS, CDR2 SASEGT. This CDR3 is built from 15 residues. J was trimmed by 10 bases and V by 5 bases; bases with no gene match: 11. In DNA form, the CDR3 reads TGTGCCAGCAGTCCCCAGACAGGGTTTGGATCACCCCTCCACTTT. It yields the protein CASSPQTGFGSPLHF.

J is TRBJ1-4 and V is TRBV11-2, with D unclear. The CDR3 is made up of 13 amino acids. Trimming stripped 5 bases from V and 8 bases from J, with 12 bases between. Germline V gene data show CDR1 as SGHAT and CDR2 as FQNNGV. CDR3 in amino acids: CASSRRSREKLFF. The CDR3 DNA sequence: TGTGCCAGCAGCCGCCGGTCGAGGGAAAAACTGTTTTTT. Combining the CDR3 with reference TRBV11-2 and TRBJ1-4 gives the whole variable domain EAGVAQSPRYKIIEKRQSVAFWCNPISGHATLYWYQQILGQGPKLLIQFQNNGVVDDSQLPKDRFSAERLKGVDSTLKIQPAKLEDSAVYLCASSRRSREKLFFGSGTQLSVL.

The chain has TRBV30 and TRBJ1-2; TRBD1 matches at 11 bases. The ends lost 1 base at V and 12 bases at J; junction bases unmatched: 7. Germline CDR1 and CDR2: GTSNPN and SVGIG (reference sequence). The CDR3 is 13 residues long. CDR3 protein: CAWSGDRTGGNTF. The CDR3 DNA reads TGTGCCTGGAGTGGGGACCGGACAGGGGGCAACACCTTC.

The CDR3 region is CASSPRGQGSEQYF. CDR3 DNA: TGCGCCAGCAGCCCTCGAGGACAGGGGAGTGAGCAGTACTTC. The V call is TRBV4-3, the J call TRBJ2-7; 9 nucleotides match TRBD1. CDR3 length: 14 amino acids. Germline V gene data show CDR1 as LGHNA and CDR2 as YSLEER. V lost 4 bases, J lost 7 bases, and 8 bases stayed unmatched.

The rearrangement joins TRBV15 to TRBJ1-5, with 7 bases identical to TRBD1. The CDR3 extends over 17 amino acids. Germline trimming cut 1 base from V and 0 bases from J; bases unmatched to any gene: 6. The germline gives CDR1 LNHNV, CDR2 YYDKDF (reference sequence). The DNA of the CDR3 is TGTGCCACCAGCAGAGGCGGGACAGCTTATAGCAATCAGCCCCAGCATTTT. Translated, it gives CATSRGGTAYSNQPQHF. The variable domain in full, completed from reference TRBV15 and TRBJ1-5, reads DAMVIQNPRYQVTQFGKPVTLSCSQTLNHNVMYWYQQKSSQAPKLLFHYYDKDFNNEADTPDNFQSRRPNTSFCFLDIRSPGLGDTAMYLCATSRGGTAYSNQPQHFGDGTRLSIL.

The CDR3 is CASSRPGTYNEQFF. CDR3 nucleotides: TGTGCCAGCAGCCGGCCCGGGACTTACAATGAGCAGTTCTTC. This chain connects TRBV5-8 to TRBJ2-1, with TRBD2 as a possible D gene (6 bases). The CDR3 consists of 14 residues. Germline V gene sequence: CDR1 SGHTS, CDR2 YDEGEE. V was trimmed by 4 bases and J by 4 bases, leaving 12 bases between them.

The genes are TRBV6-5 and TRBJ1-1; TRBD1 matches 7 bases. V lost 6 bases and J lost 2; bases outside the gene matches: 6. Germline CDR1 MNHEY, CDR2 SVGAGI. The CDR3 is made up of 14 amino acids. This chain's CDR3 is CASSLTGVNTEAFF. The CDR3 DNA is TGTGCCAGCAGCCTAACAGGGGTAAACACTGAAGCTTTCTTT.

V usage is TRBV6-5 and J usage is TRBJ1-3; no firm D call. Deletions cut 2 bases from V and 3 bases from J, with 14 bases between. The CDR3 sequence is 16 residues long. The V gene's germline CDR1 is MNHEY and CDR2 SVGAGI. The CDR3 region has the DNA TGTGCCAGCAGTTACCTGGCGGGAGGTGGTGGAAACACCATATATTTT. Protein: CASSYLAGGGGNTIYF.

The sample holds a few counts of this clone. The rearrangement links TRBV4-3 to TRBJ2-7, with 7 bases matching TRBD2. V was clipped by 2 bases and J by 0 bases; unmatched bases: 4. Germline lookup yields CDR1 LGHNA and CDR2 YSLEER. The CDR3 sequence is 15 residues long. The CDR3 reads CASSQQSGDSYEQYF. The CDR3 DNA reads TGCGCCAGCAGCCAACAAAGCGGGGACTCCTACGAGCAGTACTTC.